These 22 T cell receptor beta chains came from one sample sequenced in a study of cytomegalovirus exposure and HLA in healthy donors. 13 Jbeta primers and 60 Vbeta primers were used for the PCR. Sequencing was performed with immunoSEQ multiplex PCR; in TCRdb, only in-frame clones are kept and a portion is missing. The sample has about 130,000 clones, roughly 80% seen once. Sequencing was carried out using PBMCs. All receptors derive from a woman between 40 and 50 years old in good health and CMV-seronegative.

J is TRBJ2-1 and V is TRBV19; TRBD2 is a possible D gene (5 bases). Germline-derived CDR1 and CDR2 are LNHDA and SQIVND (reference sequence). The CDR3 spans 12 residues. Between the trimmed V and J ends, which lost 3 bases and 9 bases, there was a span of 9 bases. The CDR3 bases are TGTGCCAGTAGTATTAGCGTGAGTGAGCAGTTCTTC. Residues: CASSISVSEQFF.

This clone was counted between two and nine times. This chain connects TRBV7-9 to TRBJ1-1; D gene unclear. V lost 1 base and J 3 bases, leaving 6 bases between the germline ends. Germline V gene sequence: CDR1 SEHNR, CDR2 FQNEAQ (reference sequence). This CDR3 comprises 13 residues. The CDR3 DNA reads TGTGCCAGCAGCTTAGGGGGAGACACTGAAGCTTTCTTT. Encoded protein: CASSLGGDTEAFF.

This chain joins TRBV19 and TRBJ1-1, with D possibly TRBD1 on 6 matching bases. Germline CDR1 reads LNHDA; CDR2 reads SQIVND (reference sequence). This CDR3 is 13 amino acids long. Trimming took off 10 bases at V and 5 bases at J, with 17 bases between the two ends. The CDR3 loop is CATSLGARTEAFF. The CDR3 DNA follows: TGTGCCACCAGTCTGGGGGCAAGGACTGAAGCTTTCTTT.

The chain couples TRBV4-2 to TRBJ2-5; tentatively, D is TRBD1 (5 bases). The last part of the DNA fits TRBJ2-7 better; the J call may be wrong. CDR1 is LGHNA, CDR2 YNFKEQ, per germline. CDR3 size: 14 residues. CDR3 sequence (DNA): TGTGCCAGCAGCCAAAATCAGGGCGCGTACGAGCAGTACTTC. This sequence encodes CASSQNQGAYEQYF.

Only one count was recorded for this clone. This sequence joins TRBV29-1 and TRBJ1-1, with D perhaps TRBD1 (5 bases). Trimming shortened V by 6 bases and J by 10 bases, and 15 bases separated the two germline ends. The germline V gene has CDR1 SQVTM and CDR2 ANQGSEA. This CDR3 contains 11 residues. The CDR3 sequence is CSVLRPQGAFF. The CDR3 DNA sequence: TGCAGCGTCCTTAGGCCCCAGGGAGCTTTCTTT.

The rearrangement joins TRBV6-5 to TRBJ1-5; D unresolved. V was pared by 5 bases and J by 7 bases, with 12 bases between. Germline V gene sequence: CDR1 MNHEY, CDR2 SVGAGI. This CDR3 has 13 residues. Here the CDR3 reads CASSGADRQPQHF. The DNA for the CDR3 is TGTGCCAGCAGTGGAGCAGACCGCCAGCCCCAGCATTTT.

The chain joins TRBV2 to TRBJ1-1; 10 bases line up with TRBD1. This CDR3 contains 16 residues. Germline V lookup: CDR1 SNHLY, CDR2 FYNNEI. Losses at the gene ends were 5 bases for V and 3 bases for J; bases not matched to a gene: 9. The CDR3 loop is CASSPRETGGHTEAFF. The CDR3 coding sequence is TGTGCCAGCAGTCCGAGGGAGACAGGGGGCCACACTGAAGCTTTCTTT.

The gene calls are TRBV11-2 and TRBJ1-1; 7 bases are a match to TRBD1. With 3 bases clipped from V and 1 base from J, the junction kept 2 bases outside the gene matches. The CDR3 extends over 14 amino acids. Germline V CDR1 and CDR2: SGHAT, FQNNGV. The CDR3 reads CASSFDRANTEAFF. The CDR3 bases are TGTGCCAGCAGCTTTGACAGGGCGAACACTGAAGCTTTCTTT.

The sample holds one count of this clone. V usage is TRBV6-6 and J usage is TRBJ2-7; the match to TRBD1 covers 7 bases. Germline V lookup: CDR1 MNHNY, CDR2 SVGAGI (reference sequence). This CDR3 has 15 residues. V shed 2 bases, J shed 0 bases, and the junction held 4 bases outside the gene matches. The CDR3 reads CASSYGAGGSYEQYF. CDR3 nucleotide sequence: TGTGCCAGCAGTTACGGGGCAGGGGGCTCCTACGAGCAGTACTTC.

The CDR3 spells CASTHLAGNEQYF. The CDR3 DNA is TGTGCCAGCACCCATCTGGCGGGGAACGAGCAGTACTTC. The chain combines TRBV11-2 with TRBJ2-7; D may be TRBD2 (6 bases). Germline V CDR1 and CDR2: SGHAT, FQNNGV. Trimming took 7 bases from V and 5 from J, leaving 15 bases between them. This CDR3 spans 13 amino acids.

This clone has a handful of counts. This chain uses TRBV19 with TRBJ2-5, with unresolved D. This CDR3 contains 13 residues. Trimming removed 3 bases from V and 4 bases from J, with 9 bases in between. The germline V gene has CDR1 LNHDA and CDR2 SQIVND (reference sequence). The CDR3 DNA reads as TGTGCCAGTAGTATGGTGGCAGTAGAGACCCAGTACTTC. It yields the protein CASSMVAVETQYF.

V is TRBV2 and J is TRBJ1-5, with TRBD1 matching over 7 bases. Germline lookup yields CDR1 SNHLY and CDR2 FYNNEI. The CDR3 spans 13 residues. Trimming removed 5 bases from V and 4 bases from J; junction bases left unmatched: 2. In DNA, the CDR3 is TGTGCCAGCAGTTCGACAGGGAATCAGCCCCAGCATTTT. Residues: CASSSTGNQPQHF.

The rearrangement links TRBV6-1 to TRBJ1-2; unclear D gene. V lost 7 bases, J lost 4 bases, and 10 bases lay in between. Germline V gives CDR1 MNHNS, CDR2 SASEGT. The CDR3 contains 12 residues. DNA of the CDR3: TGTGCCAGCACCCTCACGGTCTATGGCTACACCTTC. It yields the protein CASTLTVYGYTF.

The chain links TRBV27 to TRBJ2-7; TRBD2 agrees at 11 bases. Trimming at V came to 3 bases and at J to 4 bases, leaving 8 bases not matched to a gene. The length of the CDR3 is 16 residues. From germline, CDR1 is MNHEY and CDR2 SMNVEV (reference sequence). CDR3 coding DNA: TGTGCCAGCAGTTTGACGCGACTAGCGGGGAAGTACGAGCAGTACTTC. Translated, it gives CASSLTRLAGKYEQYF.

This clone was found once. The V call is TRBV4-2, the J call TRBJ2-7; a possible D gene is TRBD2 (6 bases). Per germline, CDR1 LGHNA and CDR2 YNFKEQ. CDR3 length: 11 amino acids. The CDR3 region has the DNA TGTGCGGTGGCGGGGCCCTACGAGCAGTACTTC. It yields the protein CAVAGPYEQYF.

J is TRBJ1-1 and V is TRBV13; D gene ambiguous. The V end lost 6 bases, the J end lost 1 base, and 24 bases lay between the germline ends. This CDR3 contains 18 residues. Germline CDR1 and CDR2: PRHDT and FYEKMQ (reference sequence). The CDR3 protein is CASRTFTLRPQRNTEAFF. As DNA, the CDR3 is TGTGCCAGCAGGACCTTTACCCTCAGGCCCCAGAGGAACACTGAAGCTTTCTTT. The variable domain in full, with the rest retrieved from reference TRBV13 and TRBJ1-1, is AAGVIQSPRHLIKEKRETATLKCYPIPRHDTVYWYQQGPGQDPQFLISFYEKMQSDKGSIPDRFSAQQFSDYHSELNMSSLELGDSALYFCASRTFTLRPQRNTEAFFGQGTRLTVV.

With respect to this clone: The sample has other DNA sequences that encode this CDR3 too. The V and J genes are TRBV5-1 and TRBJ2-1, with D perhaps TRBD1 (5 bases). Germline V gene data show CDR1 as SGHRS and CDR2 as YFSETQ. There are 14 residues in the CDR3. V lost 4 bases and J lost 3, with 11 bases in between. The CDR3 coding sequence is TGCGCCAGCAGCCTCCGTGACAGCTACAATGAGCAGTTCTTC. Residues: CASSLRDSYNEQFF.

The chain combines TRBV12-5 with TRBJ2-2; 7 bases are a match to TRBD2. Trimming took 6 bases from V and 5 from J; bases not matched to a gene: 6. This CDR3 has 14 residues. The V gene's germline CDR1 is LGHNT and CDR2 FRNRAP. CDR3 region: CASGASGQTGELFF. CDR3 DNA sequence: TGTGCTAGTGGGGCTAGCGGTCAAACCGGGGAGCTGTTTTTT.

This clone was picked up one time. This chain connects TRBV5-1 to TRBJ2-7, with TRBD1 matching 9 bases. The germline CDR1 and CDR2 sequences are SGHRS and YFSETQ. The J segment lost 5 bases and the V segment lost 4 bases, leaving 7 bases of the junction unmatched. CDR3 size: 14 residues. The CDR3 loop reads CASSTGTGLNEQYF. As DNA, the CDR3 is TGCGCCAGCAGCACCGGGACAGGGCTCAACGAGCAGTACTTC.

This rearrangement joins TRBV4-1 to TRBJ2-7; the match to TRBD1 covers 12 bases. Germline CDR1 reads MGHRA; CDR2 reads YSYEKL. V was pared by 6 bases and J by 5 bases, with 8 bases of the junction left unmatched. The CDR3 is 15 amino acids. In DNA form, the CDR3 reads TGCGCCAGCAGGGGGGGACAGGGGGCATCCCACGAGCAGTACTTC. Translating gives CASRGGQGASHEQYF.

J is TRBJ2-1 and V is TRBV4-1; D possibly corresponds to TRBD2 (6 bases). Between the trimmed V and J ends, which lost 2 bases and 2 bases, there was a span of 16 bases. This CDR3 region has 17 residues. Germline V gene data show CDR1 as MGHRA and CDR2 as YSYEKL. In nucleotides, the CDR3 is TGCGCCAGCAGCCAACCCCTTGGCGGGACGACCTACAATGAGCAGTTCTTC. This codes for CASSQPLGGTTYNEQFF.

The chain couples TRBV4-1 to TRBJ2-1, with TRBD2 matching 8 bases. Germline V CDR1 and CDR2: MGHRA, YSYEKL. The length of the CDR3 is 13 residues. The trim removed 7 bases at V and 6 bases at J, leaving 5 bases unmatched. As DNA, the CDR3 is TGCGCCAGCACGGGAGGGGAGTCCAATGAGCAGTTCTTC. Amino acid sequence: CASTGGESNEQFF.